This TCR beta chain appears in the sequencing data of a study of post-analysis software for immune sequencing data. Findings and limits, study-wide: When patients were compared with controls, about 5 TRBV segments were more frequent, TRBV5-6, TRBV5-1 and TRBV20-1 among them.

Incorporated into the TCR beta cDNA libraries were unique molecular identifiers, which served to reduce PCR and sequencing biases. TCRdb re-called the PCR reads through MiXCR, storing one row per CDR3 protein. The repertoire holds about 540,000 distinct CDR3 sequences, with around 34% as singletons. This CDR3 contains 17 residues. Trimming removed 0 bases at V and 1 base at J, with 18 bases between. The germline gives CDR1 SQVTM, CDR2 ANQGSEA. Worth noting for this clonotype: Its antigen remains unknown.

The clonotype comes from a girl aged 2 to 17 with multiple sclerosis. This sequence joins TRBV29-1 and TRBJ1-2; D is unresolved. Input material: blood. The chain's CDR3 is CSVEDLEPGKLNYGYTF. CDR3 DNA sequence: TGCAGCGTTGAAGATCTTGAGCCAGGAAAACTTAACTATGGCTACACCTTC.